This entry features one T cell receptor (beta chain) sequence. This record belongs to a study of blood T cell repertoires in COVID-19. Study-level information: Specimens from acute and convalescent COVID-19 originated in the United States, Italy and Spain. T cells, B-cell-depleted T cells, or PBMCs provided the cDNA or gDNA that served as material.

CDR1 is MGHDK and CDR2 is SYGVNS in the germline V gene. Trimming removed 1 base from V and 0 bases from J, with 6 bases in between. This CDR3 has 14 amino acids. Clones were sequenced by immunoSEQ multiplex PCR, and TCRdb holds only the in-frame ones, with some missing. The data show about 120,000 clones, 85% seen once. The rearrangement uses TRBV25-1 and TRBJ1-1; D uncertain. Material: peripheral blood. The receptor's source is a man aged 80 or over with acute or convalescent COVID-19. The CDR3 nucleotides are TGTGCCAGCAGTGAATCCGCTATGAACACTGAAGCTTTCTTT. Encoded protein: CASSESAMNTEAFF.